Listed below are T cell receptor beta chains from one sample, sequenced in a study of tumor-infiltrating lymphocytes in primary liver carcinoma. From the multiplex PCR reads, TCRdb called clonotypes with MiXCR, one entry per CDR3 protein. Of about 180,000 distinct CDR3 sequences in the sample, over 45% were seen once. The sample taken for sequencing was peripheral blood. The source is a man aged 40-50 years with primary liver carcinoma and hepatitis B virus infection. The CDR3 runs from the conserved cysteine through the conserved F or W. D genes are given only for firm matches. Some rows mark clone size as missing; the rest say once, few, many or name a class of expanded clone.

CAISESYYTAPMDGYTF TGTGCCATCAGTGAGTCCTATTACACAGCACCCATGGACGGCTACACCTTC NA TRBJ1-2 NA TRBV10-3
CASSDDWGGEQFF TGTGCCAGCAGTGACGACTGGGGCGGGGAGCAGTTCTTC NA TRBJ2-1 NA TRBV5-6
CASSRGSSGQSAQPQHF TGTGCCAGCAGCCGAGGGTCATCGGGGCAGTCCGCGCAGCCCCAGCATTTT few TRBJ1-5 NA TRBV5-5
CAGSPRTSGTEQFF TGTGCCGGCAGCCCAAGGACTAGCGGCACTGAGCAGTTCTTC NA TRBJ2-1 TRBD2 TRBV11-2
CASSQDWRRAKTDTQYF TGCGCCAGCAGCCAAGATTGGAGGCGGGCCAAAACAGATACGCAGTATTTT few TRBJ2-3 NA TRBV4-1
CASSSDRGDEKLFF TGTGCCAGCAGTTCCGACAGGGGAGATGAAAAACTGTTTTTT NA TRBJ1-4 TRBD1 TRBV5-4
CTSNLMFCEQYF TGTACCAGCAACCTAATGTTCTGCGAGCAGTACTTC NA TRBJ2-7 NA TRBV28
CASSSPRSYGYTF TGTGCCAGCAGTTCTCCTAGGTCCTATGGCTACACCTTC NA TRBJ1-2 NA TRBV6-5
CASSQDPGRASDTQYF TGCGCCAGCAGCCAAGATCCCGGGAGGGCCAGTGATACGCAGTATTTT few TRBJ2-3 TRBD2 TRBV4-1
CASSYGRGRRMAEAFF TGTGCCAGCAGTTATGGCAGGGGGCGGCGGATGGCTGAAGCTTTCTTT few TRBJ1-1 TRBD1 TRBV28
CATSWRSTEALF TGTGCCACCAGTTGGAGGTCCACTGAAGCTTTGTTT NA TRBJ1-1 NA TRBV7-9
CAISESPGNEQYF TGTGCCATCAGTGAGTCTCCGGGAAACGAGCAGTACTTC NA TRBJ2-7 NA TRBV10-3
CASTDPRTEAFF TGTGCCAGCACAGACCCGAGGACTGAAGCTTTCTTT NA TRBJ1-1 NA TRBV6-1
CASVLPGELFF TGTGCCAGCGTCCTCCCCGGGGAGCTGTTTTTT few TRBJ2-2 NA TRBV6-1
CASSLASGAPYEKYF TGTGCCAGCAGCTTAGCGAGCGGTGCACCCTACGAGAAGTACTTC NA TRBJ2-7 NA TRBV11-3
CASSRMTPNGNTGELFF TGTGCCAGCAGCAGAATGACGCCTAATGGGAACACCGGGGAGCTGTTTTTT NA TRBJ2-2 NA TRBV5-4
CASSLGPWGSGANVLTF TGTGCCAGCAGTTTAGGGCCGTGGGGCTCTGGGGCCAACGTCCTGACTTTC once TRBJ2-6 NA TRBV12-3/TRBV12-4
CASHQGPGDTQYF TGCGCCAGTCATCAGGGGCCTGGAGATACGCAGTATTTT NA TRBJ2-3 NA TRBV5-1
CSVGVEGQAYF TGCAGCGTTGGTGTGGAGGGCCAGGCATACTTC NA TRBJ2-4 NA TRBV29-1
CASSEVSNQPQHF TGTGCCAGCAGTGAAGTCAGCAATCAGCCCCAGCATTTT few TRBJ1-5 NA TRBV6-1
CASSSRITSGANVLTF TGTGCCAGCAGCTCCAGGATTACCTCTGGGGCCAACGTCCTGACTTTC NA TRBJ2-6 NA TRBV7-8
CAISESGGGSGINNEQFF TGTGCCATCAGTGAGTCTGGGGGTGGTAGCGGGATAAACAATGAGCAGTTCTTC NA TRBJ2-1 TRBD2 TRBV10-3
CTSSQESGYNTGELFF TGCACCAGCAGCCAAGAAAGCGGATACAACACCGGGGAGCTGTTTTTT NA TRBJ2-2 NA TRBV4-1
CASSSRSVAEAFF TGTGCTAGCAGCTCCCGGAGCGTGGCTGAAGCTTTCTTT NA TRBJ1-1 NA TRBV11-2
CASSLTLGLAGGNEQFF TGTGCCAGCAGCTTAACGCTGGGACTAGCGGGAGGGAATGAGCAGTTCTTC many TRBJ2-1 TRBD2 TRBV11-3
CASSQEGVGGFNEQFF TGTGCCAGCAGCCAAGAGGGAGTGGGAGGTTTCAATGAGCAGTTCTTC NA TRBJ2-1 NA TRBV4-2
CASSEQTSGRYEQYF TGTGCCAGCAGTGAACAGACTAGCGGGAGGTACGAGCAGTACTTC few TRBJ2-7 TRBD2 TRBV6-1
CANSLQGGGANVLTF TGTGCCAACAGCCTTCAAGGGGGCGGGGCCAACGTCCTGACTTTC NA TRBJ2-6 TRBD1 TRBV6-2/TRBV6-3
CASSLTGANVLTF TGTGCCAGCAGCTTAACTGGGGCCAACGTCCTGACTTTC many TRBJ2-6 NA TRBV11-3
CASSLIDGTYKQYF TGTGCCAGCAGTTTAATCGACGGAACCTACAAGCAGTACTTC NA TRBJ2-7 NA TRBV11-2
CASSFRDSRTDTQYF TGTGCCAGCAGCTTTCGGGACAGTCGCACAGATACGCAGTATTTT many TRBJ2-3 TRBD1 TRBV11-2
CASSFRRAGGLGFYEQYF TGTGCCAGCAGCTTCCGCAGGGCAGGAGGGCTAGGATTCTACGAGCAGTACTTC few TRBJ2-7 NA TRBV5-4
CSVGLPGVNEQFF TGCAGCGTGGGGCTCCCGGGGGTCAATGAGCAGTTCTTC NA TRBJ2-1 NA TRBV29-1
CASNYNRDTEAFF TGTGCCAGCAACTACAATAGGGACACTGAAGCTTTCTTT once TRBJ1-1 NA TRBV11-2
CASSLTASGNVEQYF TGTGCCAGCAGTTTAACGGCTAGCGGGAATGTAGAGCAGTACTTC NA TRBJ2-7 TRBD2 TRBV12-3/TRBV12-4
CASKGMVSYEQYF TGTGCCAGTAAGGGGATGGTCAGCTACGAGCAGTACTTC NA TRBJ2-7 NA TRBV6-5
CASSIGQGYEQYF TGTGCCAGCAGTATCGGACAGGGCTACGAGCAGTACTTC few TRBJ2-7 TRBD1 TRBV6-1
CASSYRGGGEKLFF TGTGCCAGCAGTTACCGGGGAGGAGGCGAAAAACTGTTTTTT NA TRBJ1-4 NA TRBV6-5